The T cell receptor (beta chain) described here comes from a study of T cell clonality in common variable immunodeficiency. Sequenced by immunoSEQ multiplex PCR; TCRdb stores in-frame clones only, minus some. The sample was found to contain tens of thousands of clones, and every one recurs. This clone was detected many times. Sequenced material: peripheral blood mononuclear cells. This clonotype originated in a person between 18 and 75 years old in good health.

The sequenced part of the CDR3 DNA is TGTGCCACCAGCAGAGGAGAGGGACAGCGAATCTCATATAATTCACCC. It is translated as CATSRGEGQRISYNSP. From start to end, the CDR3 is CATSRGEGQRISYNSPLHF. V is TRBV15 and J is TRBJ1-6, with 7 bases fitting TRBD1. The read finishes 3 residues shy of the CDR3 end, and the germline J gene is used to complete it. Germline V lookup: CDR1 LNHNV, CDR2 YYDKDF (reference sequence). J lost 4 bases, V lost 1 base, and 13 bases had no gene match. The CDR3 covers 19 residues. Complete variable domain (other parts from reference TRBV15 and TRBJ1-6): DAMVIQNPRYQVTQFGKPVTLSCSQTLNHNVMYWYQQKSSQAPKLLFHYYDKDFNNEADTPDNFQSRRPNTSFCFLDIRSPGLGDTAMYLCATSRGEGQRISYNSPLHFGNGTRLTVT.